This TCR beta chain was captured in a study of metastatic and nonmetastatic thyroid tumors. The entire patient cohort was treatment-naive prior to thyroid surgery. TCRdb re-analyzed the PCR reads through MiXCR. The data hold some 36,000 clones, with roughly a sixth observed a single time. The CDR3 loop spans 18 amino acids. Germline V gives CDR1 SNHLY, CDR2 FYNNEI. Losses at the gene ends were 10 bases for V and 5 bases for J; bases not matched to a gene: 21. The chain couples TRBV2 to TRBJ2-3; 10 bases are shared with TRBD2. This TCR was sampled from a male donor with papillary thyroid cancer or a benign thyroid nodule (not recorded which). Some clones in this sample may be carry-over from other donors' samples. Specimen: blood. CDR3 DNA sequence: TGTGCCAACACGTTGGGGGGACCAGCGGGGGGGCATAGAGATACGCAGTATTTT. It translates to CANTLGGPAGGHRDTQYF.